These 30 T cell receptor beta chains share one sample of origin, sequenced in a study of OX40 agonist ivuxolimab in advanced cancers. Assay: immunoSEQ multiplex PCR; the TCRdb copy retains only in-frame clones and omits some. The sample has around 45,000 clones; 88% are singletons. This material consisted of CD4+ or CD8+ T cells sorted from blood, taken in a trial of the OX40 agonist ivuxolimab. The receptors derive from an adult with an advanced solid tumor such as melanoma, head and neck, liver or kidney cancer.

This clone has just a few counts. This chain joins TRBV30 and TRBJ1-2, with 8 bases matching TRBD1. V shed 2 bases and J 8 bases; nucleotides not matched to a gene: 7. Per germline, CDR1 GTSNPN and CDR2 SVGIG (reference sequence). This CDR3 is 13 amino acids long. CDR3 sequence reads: CAWSPRGLGGYTF. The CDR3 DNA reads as TGTGCCTGGAGTCCCAGGGGGCTCGGAGGCTACACCTTC.

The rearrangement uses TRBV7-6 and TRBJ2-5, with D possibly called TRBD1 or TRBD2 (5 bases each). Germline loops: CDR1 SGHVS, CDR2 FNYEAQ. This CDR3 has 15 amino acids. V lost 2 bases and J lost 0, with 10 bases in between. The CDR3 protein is CASSLQGRYQETQYF. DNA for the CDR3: TGTGCCAGCAGCTTACAGGGACGGTACCAAGAGACCCAGTACTTC. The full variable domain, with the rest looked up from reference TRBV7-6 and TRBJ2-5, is GAGVSQSPRYKVTKRGQDVALRCDPISGHVSLYWYRQALGQGPEFLTYFNYEAQQDKSGLPNDRFSAERPEGSISTLTIQRTEQRDSAMYRCASSLQGRYQETQYFGPGTRLLVL.

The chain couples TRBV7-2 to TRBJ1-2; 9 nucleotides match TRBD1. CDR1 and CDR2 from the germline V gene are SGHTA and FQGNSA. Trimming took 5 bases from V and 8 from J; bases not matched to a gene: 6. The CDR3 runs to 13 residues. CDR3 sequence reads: CASSTRTGEGYTF. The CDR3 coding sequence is TGTGCCAGCAGCACCCGGACAGGGGAAGGCTACACCTTC. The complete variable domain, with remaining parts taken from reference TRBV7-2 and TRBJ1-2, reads GAGVSQSPSNKVTEKGKDVELRCDPISGHTALYWYRQSLGQGLEFLIYFQGNSAPDKSGLPSDRFSAERTGGSVSTLTIQRTQQEDSAVYLCASSTRTGEGYTFGSGTRLTVV.

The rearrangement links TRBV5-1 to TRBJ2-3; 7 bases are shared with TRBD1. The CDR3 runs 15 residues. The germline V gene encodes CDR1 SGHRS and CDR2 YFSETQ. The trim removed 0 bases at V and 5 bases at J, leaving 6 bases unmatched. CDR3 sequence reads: CASSLEGQILDTQYF. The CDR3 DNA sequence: TGCGCCAGCAGCTTGGAGGGACAGATTTTAGATACGCAGTATTTT.

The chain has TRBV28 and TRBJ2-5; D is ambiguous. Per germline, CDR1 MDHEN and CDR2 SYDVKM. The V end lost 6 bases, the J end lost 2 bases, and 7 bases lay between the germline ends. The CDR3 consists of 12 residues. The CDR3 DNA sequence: TGTGCCAGCAGGACCATACAAGAGACCCAGTACTTC. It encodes CASRTIQETQYF.

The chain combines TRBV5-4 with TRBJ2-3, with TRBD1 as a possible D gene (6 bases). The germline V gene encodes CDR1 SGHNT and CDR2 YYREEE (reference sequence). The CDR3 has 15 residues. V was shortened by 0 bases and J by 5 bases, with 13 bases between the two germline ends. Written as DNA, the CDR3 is TGTGCCAGCAGCTTGGGCTTGGGGGCAGGAGATACGCAGTATTTT. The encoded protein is CASSLGLGAGDTQYF.

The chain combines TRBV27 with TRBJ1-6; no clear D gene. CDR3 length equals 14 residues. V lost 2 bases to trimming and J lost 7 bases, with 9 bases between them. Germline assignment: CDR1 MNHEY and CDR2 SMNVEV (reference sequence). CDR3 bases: TGTGCCAGCAGTTTAGGAGGGTACAATTCACCCCTCCACTTT. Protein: CASSLGGYNSPLHF.

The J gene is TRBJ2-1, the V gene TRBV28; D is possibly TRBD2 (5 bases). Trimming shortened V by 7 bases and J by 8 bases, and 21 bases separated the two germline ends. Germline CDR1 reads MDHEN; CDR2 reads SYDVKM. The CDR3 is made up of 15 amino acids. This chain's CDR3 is CASNLPGLTYHEQFF. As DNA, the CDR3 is TGTGCCAGCAATCTACCGGGGTTAACGTATCATGAGCAGTTCTTC. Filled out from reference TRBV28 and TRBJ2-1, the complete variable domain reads DVKVTQSSRYLVKRTGEKVFLECVQDMDHENMFWYRQDPGLGLRLIYFSYDVKMKEKGDIPEGYSVSREKKERFSLILESASTNQTSMYLCASNLPGLTYHEQFFGPGTRLTVL.

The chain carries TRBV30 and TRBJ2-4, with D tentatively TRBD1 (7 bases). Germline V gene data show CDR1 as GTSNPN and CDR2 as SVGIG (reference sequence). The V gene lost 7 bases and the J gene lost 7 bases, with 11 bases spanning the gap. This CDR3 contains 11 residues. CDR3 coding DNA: TGTGCCTCCTCAGGGGGGAACATTCAGTACTTC. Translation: CASSGGNIQYF.

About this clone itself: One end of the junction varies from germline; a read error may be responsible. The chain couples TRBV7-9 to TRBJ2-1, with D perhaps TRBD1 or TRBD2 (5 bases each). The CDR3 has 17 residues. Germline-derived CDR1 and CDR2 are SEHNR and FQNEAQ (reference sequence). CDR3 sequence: CASSSSLTAAFYSEQFF. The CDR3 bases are TGTGCCAGCAGCTCTTCGTTGACAGCGGCCTTTTACAGTGAGCAGTTCTTC.

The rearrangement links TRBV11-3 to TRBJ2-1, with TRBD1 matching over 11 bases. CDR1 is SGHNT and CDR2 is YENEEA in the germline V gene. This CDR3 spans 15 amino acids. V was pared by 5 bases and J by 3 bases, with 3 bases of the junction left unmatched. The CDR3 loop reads CASSVGTGGYNEQFF. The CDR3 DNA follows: TGTGCCAGCAGCGTGGGGACAGGGGGCTACAATGAGCAGTTCTTC. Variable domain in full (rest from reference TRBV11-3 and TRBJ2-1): EAGVVQSPRYKIIEKKQPVAFWCNPISGHNTLYWYLQNLGQGPELLIRYENEEAVDDSQLPKDRFSAERLKGVDSTLKIQPAELGDSAVYLCASSVGTGGYNEQFFGPGTRLTVL.

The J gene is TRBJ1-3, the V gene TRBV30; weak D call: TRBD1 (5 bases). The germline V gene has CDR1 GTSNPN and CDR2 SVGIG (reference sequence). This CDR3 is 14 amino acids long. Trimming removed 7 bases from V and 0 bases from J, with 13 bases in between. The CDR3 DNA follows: TGTGCCTTGTTGGACACCCTCTCTGGAAACACCATATATTTT. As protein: CALLDTLSGNTIYF.

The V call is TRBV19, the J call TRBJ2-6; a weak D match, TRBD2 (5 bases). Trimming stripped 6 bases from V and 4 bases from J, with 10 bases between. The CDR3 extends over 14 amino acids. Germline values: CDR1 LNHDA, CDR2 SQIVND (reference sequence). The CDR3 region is CASSPWRGANVLTF. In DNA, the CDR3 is TGTGCCAGTAGCCCCTGGAGGGGGGCCAACGTCCTGACTTTC.

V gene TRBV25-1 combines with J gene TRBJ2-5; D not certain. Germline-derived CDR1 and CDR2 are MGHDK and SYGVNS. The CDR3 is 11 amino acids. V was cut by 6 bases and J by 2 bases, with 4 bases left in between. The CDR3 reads CASSLQETQYF. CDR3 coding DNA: TGTGCCAGCAGCCTACAAGAGACCCAGTACTTC.

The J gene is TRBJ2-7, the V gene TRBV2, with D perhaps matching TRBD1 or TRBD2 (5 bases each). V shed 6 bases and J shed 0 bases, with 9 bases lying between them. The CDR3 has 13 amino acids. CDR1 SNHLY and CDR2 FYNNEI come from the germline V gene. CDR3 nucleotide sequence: TGTGCCAGCAGACGGGACCCCTCCTACGAGCAGTACTTC. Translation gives CASRRDPSYEQYF.

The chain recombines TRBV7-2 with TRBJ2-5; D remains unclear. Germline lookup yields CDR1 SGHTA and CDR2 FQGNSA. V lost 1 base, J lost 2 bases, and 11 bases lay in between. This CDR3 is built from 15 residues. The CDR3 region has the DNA TGTGCCAGCAGCTTAGGACTGGCAGGACAAGAGACCCAGTACTTC. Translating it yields CASSLGLAGQETQYF.

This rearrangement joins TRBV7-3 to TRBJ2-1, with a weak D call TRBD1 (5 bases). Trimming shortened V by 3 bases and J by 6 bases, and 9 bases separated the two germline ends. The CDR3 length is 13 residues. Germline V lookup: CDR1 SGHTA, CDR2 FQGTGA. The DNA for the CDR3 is TGTGCCAGCAGCTTGACAGCCTTCAATGAGCAGTTCTTC. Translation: CASSLTAFNEQFF.

The CDR3 DNA is TGTGCCAGCTCACCGCAAGGCCCACAGGGGAGCTATAATTCACCCCTCCACTTT. Amino acids: CASSPQGPQGSYNSPLHF. This chain uses TRBV18 with TRBJ1-6, with 7 bases aligning to TRBD1. The CDR3 runs to 18 residues. Germline CDR1 is KGHSH and CDR2 is LQKENI. Germline trimming cut 3 bases from V and 3 bases from J; bases unmatched to any gene: 11.

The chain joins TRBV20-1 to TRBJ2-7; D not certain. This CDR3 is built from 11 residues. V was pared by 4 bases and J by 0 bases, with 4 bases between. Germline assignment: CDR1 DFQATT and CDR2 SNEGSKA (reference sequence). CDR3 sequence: CSATSSYEQYF. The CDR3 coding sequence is TGCAGTGCTACCAGCTCCTACGAGCAGTACTTC.

The CDR3 here is CASSYETSGSYEQYF. The CDR3 DNA follows: TGTGCCAGCAGTTACGAGACTAGCGGCTCCTACGAGCAGTACTTC. V is TRBV6-5 and J is TRBJ2-7, with TRBD2 identical over 9 bases. Germline assignment: CDR1 MNHEY and CDR2 SVGAGI. CDR3 length: 15 amino acids. The V and J ends lost 2 bases and 0 bases, in that order; junction bases with no gene match: 2.

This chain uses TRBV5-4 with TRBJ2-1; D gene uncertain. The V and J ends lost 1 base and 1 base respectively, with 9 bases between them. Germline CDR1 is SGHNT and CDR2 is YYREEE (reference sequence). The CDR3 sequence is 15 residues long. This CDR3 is CASSLNYNSYNEQFF. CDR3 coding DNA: TGTGCCAGCAGCTTGAACTACAATTCCTACAATGAGCAGTTCTTC.

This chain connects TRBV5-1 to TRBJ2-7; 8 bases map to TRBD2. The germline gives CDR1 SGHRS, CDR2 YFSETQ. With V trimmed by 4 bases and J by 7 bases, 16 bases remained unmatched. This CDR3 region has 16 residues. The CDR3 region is CASSPDRVAGPSEQYF. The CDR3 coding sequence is TGCGCCAGCAGCCCAGACAGAGTAGCGGGACCTAGTGAGCAGTACTTC.

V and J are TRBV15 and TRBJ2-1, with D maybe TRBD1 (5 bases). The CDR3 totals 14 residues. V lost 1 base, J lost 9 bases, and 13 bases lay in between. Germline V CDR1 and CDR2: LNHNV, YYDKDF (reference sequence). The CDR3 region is CATSRGRDSGEQFF. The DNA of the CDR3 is TGTGCCACCAGCAGAGGCAGGGATTCGGGTGAGCAGTTCTTC.

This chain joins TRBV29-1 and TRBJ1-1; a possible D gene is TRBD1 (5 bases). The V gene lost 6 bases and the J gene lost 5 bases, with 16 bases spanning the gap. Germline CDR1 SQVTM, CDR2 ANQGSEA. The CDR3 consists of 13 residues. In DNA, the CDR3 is TGCAGCGTGGTGACAGCCCGAGGAACTGAAGCTTTCTTT. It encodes CSVVTARGTEAFF.

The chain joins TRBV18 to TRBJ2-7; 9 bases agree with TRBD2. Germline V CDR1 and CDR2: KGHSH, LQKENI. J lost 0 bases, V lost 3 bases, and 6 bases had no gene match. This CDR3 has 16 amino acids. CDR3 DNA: TGTGCCAGCTCACCGTTGGGCGGGAGGGACTCCTACGAGCAGTACTTC. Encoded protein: CASSPLGGRDSYEQYF.

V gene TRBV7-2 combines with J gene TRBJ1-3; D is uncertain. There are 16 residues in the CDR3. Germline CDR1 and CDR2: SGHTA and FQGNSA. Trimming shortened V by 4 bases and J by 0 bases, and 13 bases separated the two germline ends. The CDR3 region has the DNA TGTGCCAGCAGCTCTCCCCGGGGTAGCTCTGGAAACACCATATATTTT. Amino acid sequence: CASSSPRGSSGNTIYF.

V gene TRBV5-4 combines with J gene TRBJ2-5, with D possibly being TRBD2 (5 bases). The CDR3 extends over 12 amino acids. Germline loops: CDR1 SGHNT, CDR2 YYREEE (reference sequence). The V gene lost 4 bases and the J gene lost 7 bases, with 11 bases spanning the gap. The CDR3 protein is CASSPLGGTQYF. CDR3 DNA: TGTGCCAGCAGCCCCTTAGGAGGGACCCAGTACTTC.

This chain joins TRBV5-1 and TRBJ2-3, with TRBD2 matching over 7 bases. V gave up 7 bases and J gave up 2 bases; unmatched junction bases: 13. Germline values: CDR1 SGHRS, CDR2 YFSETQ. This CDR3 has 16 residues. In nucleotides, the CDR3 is TGCGCCAGCGGACTAGGTGGCGGAACCTCCACAGATACGCAGTATTTT. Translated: CASGLGGGTSTDTQYF.

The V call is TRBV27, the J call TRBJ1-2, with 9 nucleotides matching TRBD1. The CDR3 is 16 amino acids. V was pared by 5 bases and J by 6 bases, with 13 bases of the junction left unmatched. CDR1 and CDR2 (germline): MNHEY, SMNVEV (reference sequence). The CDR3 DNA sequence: TGTGCCAGCAGTCGTTCGGGGGACAGGGAAAATAATGGCTACACCTTC. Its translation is CASSRSGDRENNGYTF.

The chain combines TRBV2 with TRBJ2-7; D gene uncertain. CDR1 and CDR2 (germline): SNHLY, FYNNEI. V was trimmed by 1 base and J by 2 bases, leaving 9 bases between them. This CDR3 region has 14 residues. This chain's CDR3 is CASSEGFTPYEQYF. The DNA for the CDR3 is TGTGCCAGCAGTGAAGGGTTTACCCCCTACGAGCAGTACTTC.